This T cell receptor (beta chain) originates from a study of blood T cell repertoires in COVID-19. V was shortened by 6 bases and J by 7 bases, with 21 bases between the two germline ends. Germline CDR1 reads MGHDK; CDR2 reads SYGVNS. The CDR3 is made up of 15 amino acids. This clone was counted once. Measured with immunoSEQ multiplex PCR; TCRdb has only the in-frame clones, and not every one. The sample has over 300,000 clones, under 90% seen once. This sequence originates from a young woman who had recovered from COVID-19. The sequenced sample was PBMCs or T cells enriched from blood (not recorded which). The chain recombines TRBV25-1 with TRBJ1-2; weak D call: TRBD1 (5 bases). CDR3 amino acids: CASSPVNLGGSGYTF. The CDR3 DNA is TGTGCCAGCAGCCCTGTGAATCTCGGGGGGTCTGGCTACACCTTC.